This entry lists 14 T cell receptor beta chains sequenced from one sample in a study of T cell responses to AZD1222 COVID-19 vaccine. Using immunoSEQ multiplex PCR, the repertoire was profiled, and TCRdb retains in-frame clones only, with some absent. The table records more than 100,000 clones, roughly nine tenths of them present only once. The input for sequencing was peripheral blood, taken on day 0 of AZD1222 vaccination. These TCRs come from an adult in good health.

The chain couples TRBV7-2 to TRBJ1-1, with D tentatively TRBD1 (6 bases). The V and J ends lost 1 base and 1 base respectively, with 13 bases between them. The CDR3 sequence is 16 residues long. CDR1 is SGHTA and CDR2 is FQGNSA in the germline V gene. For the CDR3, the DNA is TGTGCCAGCAGCTTAGAGTCAGGGGTCCGGAACACTGAAGCTTTCTTT. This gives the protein CASSLESGVRNTEAFF.

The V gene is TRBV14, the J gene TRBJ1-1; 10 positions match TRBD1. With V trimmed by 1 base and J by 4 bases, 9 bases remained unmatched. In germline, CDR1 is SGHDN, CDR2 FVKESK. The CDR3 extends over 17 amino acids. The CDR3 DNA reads TGTGCCAGCAGCCAAGGACAGGGGGCGCGAACAAGCACTGAAGCTTTCTTT. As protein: CASSQGQGARTSTEAFF.

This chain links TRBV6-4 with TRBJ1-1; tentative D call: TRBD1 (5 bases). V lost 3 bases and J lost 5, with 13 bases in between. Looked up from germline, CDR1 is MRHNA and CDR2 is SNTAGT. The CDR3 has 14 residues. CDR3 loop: CASSDGQGGTEAFF. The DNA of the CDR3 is TGTGCCAGCAGTGATGGCCAGGGAGGTACTGAAGCTTTCTTT.

CDR3: CASSHRASYEQYF. The CDR3, as DNA: TGTGCCAGTAGTCACAGGGCCAGCTACGAGCAGTACTTC. This chain connects TRBV19 to TRBJ2-7, with D perhaps TRBD1 (6 bases). Germline assignment: CDR1 LNHDA and CDR2 SQIVND (reference sequence). V lost 5 bases and J lost 3, with 11 bases in between. This CDR3 is built from 13 residues. Full variable domain (rest looked up from reference TRBV19 and TRBJ2-7): DGGITQSPKYLFRKEGQNVTLSCEQNLNHDAMYWYRQDPGQGLRLIYYSQIVNDFQKGDIAEGYSVSREKKESFPLTVTSAQKNPTAFYLCASSHRASYEQYFGPGTRLTVT.

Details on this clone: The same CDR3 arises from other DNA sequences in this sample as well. Here the CDR3 DNA reads TGCGCCAGCAGCTTGTTTGGACAGGGCTACAATGAGCAGTTCTTC. This translates into CASSLFGQGYNEQFF. The V and J genes are TRBV5-1 and TRBJ2-1; TRBD1 agrees at 8 bases. The CDR3 is made up of 15 amino acids. Germline loops: CDR1 SGHRS, CDR2 YFSETQ. J lost 3 bases, V lost 1 base, and 3 bases had no gene match.

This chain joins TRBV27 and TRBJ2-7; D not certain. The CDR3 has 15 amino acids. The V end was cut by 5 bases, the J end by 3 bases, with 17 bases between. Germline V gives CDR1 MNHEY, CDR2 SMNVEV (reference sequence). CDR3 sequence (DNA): TGTGCCAGCAGTATCACCTCAGGCCCTGTCTACGAGCAGTACTTC. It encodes CASSITSGPVYEQYF.

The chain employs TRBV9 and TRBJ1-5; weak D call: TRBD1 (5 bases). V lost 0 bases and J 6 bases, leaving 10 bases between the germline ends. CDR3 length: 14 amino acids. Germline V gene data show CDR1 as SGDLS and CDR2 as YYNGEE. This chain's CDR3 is CASSVAGQLQPQHF. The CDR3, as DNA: TGTGCCAGCAGCGTAGCGGGGCAGCTTCAGCCCCAGCATTTT.

This CDR3 reads CASSPRTNTGELFF. CDR3 nucleotide sequence: TGTGCCAGCTCACCCAGAACGAACACCGGGGAGCTGTTTTTT. The rearrangement links TRBV18 to TRBJ2-2; D call uncertain. V lost 3 bases, J lost 0 bases, and 5 bases lay in between. Germline assignment: CDR1 KGHSH and CDR2 LQKENI. The CDR3 is 14 amino acids.

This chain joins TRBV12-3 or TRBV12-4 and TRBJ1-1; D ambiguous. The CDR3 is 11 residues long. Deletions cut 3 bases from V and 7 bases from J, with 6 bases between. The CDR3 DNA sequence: TGTGCCAGCAGTTTGGAGTTTGAAGCTTTCTTT. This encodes CASSLEFEAFF.

In DNA, the CDR3 is TGTGCCTGGAGCCGGGGAGGGTACAATGAGCAGTTCTTC. It codes for CAWSRGGYNEQFF. This chain connects TRBV30 to TRBJ2-1; 7 positions agree with TRBD2. The germline CDR1 and CDR2 sequences are GTSNPN and SVGIG (reference sequence). The ends lost 3 bases at V and 4 bases at J; junction bases unmatched: 3. This CDR3 spans 13 amino acids.

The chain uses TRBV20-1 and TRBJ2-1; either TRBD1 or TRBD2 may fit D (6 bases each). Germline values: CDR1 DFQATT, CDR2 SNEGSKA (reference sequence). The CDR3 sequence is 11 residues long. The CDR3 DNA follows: TGCAGGCTAAGGGGGGTTGCTGAGCAGTTCTTC. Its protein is CRLRGVAEQFF.

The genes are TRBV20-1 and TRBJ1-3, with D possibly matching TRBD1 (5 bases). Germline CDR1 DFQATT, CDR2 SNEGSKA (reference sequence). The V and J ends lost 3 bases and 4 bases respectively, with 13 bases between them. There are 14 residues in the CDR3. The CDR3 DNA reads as TGCAGTGCTAGTCCAGAGGGGAGAGGAAACACCATATATTTT. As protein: CSASPEGRGNTIYF.

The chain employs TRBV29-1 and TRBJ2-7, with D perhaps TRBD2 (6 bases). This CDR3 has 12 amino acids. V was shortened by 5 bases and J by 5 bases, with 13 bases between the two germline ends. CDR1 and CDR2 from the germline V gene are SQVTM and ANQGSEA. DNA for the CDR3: TGCAGCGTTCGGGGGAACTCAGACGAGCAGTACTTC. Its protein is CSVRGNSDEQYF.

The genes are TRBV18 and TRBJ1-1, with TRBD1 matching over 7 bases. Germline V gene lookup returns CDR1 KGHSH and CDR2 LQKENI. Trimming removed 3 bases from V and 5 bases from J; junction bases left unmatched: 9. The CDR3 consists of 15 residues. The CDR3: CASSPTGTDPTEAFF. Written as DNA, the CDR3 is TGTGCCAGCTCACCTACCGGGACAGACCCGACTGAAGCTTTCTTT.